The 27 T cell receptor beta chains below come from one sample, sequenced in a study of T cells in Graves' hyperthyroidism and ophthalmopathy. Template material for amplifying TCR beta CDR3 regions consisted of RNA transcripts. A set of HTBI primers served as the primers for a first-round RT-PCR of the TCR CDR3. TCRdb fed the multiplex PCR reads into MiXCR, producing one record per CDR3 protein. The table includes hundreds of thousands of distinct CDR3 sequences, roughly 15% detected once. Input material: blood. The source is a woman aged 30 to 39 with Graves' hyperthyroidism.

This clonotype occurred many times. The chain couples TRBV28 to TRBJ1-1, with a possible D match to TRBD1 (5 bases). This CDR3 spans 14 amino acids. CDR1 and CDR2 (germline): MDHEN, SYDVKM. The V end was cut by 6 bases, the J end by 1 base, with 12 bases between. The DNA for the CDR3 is TGTGCCAGCAGCATGGGACGGAAGAACACTGAAGCTTTCTTT. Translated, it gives CASSMGRKNTEAFF.

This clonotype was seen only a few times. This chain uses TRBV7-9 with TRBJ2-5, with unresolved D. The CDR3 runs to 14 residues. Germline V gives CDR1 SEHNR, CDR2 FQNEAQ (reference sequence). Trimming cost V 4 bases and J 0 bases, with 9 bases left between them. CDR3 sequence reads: CASSSFDYQETQYF. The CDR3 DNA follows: TGTGCCAGCAGCTCATTCGACTACCAAGAGACCCAGTACTTC.

CDR3: CSGLREGNIQYF. The DNA of the CDR3 is TGCAGCGGTCTGAGGGAGGGAAACATTCAGTACTTC. This rearrangement joins TRBV29-1 to TRBJ2-4; TRBD2 matches 7 bases. Germline V lookup: CDR1 SQVTM, CDR2 ANQGSEA. The ends lost 7 bases at V and 6 bases at J; junction bases unmatched: 6. CDR3 length: 12 residues.

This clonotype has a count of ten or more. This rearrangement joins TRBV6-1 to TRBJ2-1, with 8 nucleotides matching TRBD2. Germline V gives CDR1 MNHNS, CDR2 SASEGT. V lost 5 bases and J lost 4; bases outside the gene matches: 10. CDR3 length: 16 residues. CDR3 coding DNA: TGTGCCAGCAGTTCCTCAGGTGCGGGAGGATACAATGAGCAGTTCTTC. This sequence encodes CASSSSGAGGYNEQFF.

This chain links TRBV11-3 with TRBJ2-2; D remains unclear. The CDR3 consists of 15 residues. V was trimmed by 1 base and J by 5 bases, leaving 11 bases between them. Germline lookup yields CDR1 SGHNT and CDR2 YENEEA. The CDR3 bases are TGTGCCAGCAGCTTAGGGGTTACGGCGACCGGGGAGCTGTTTTTT. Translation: CASSLGVTATGELFF.

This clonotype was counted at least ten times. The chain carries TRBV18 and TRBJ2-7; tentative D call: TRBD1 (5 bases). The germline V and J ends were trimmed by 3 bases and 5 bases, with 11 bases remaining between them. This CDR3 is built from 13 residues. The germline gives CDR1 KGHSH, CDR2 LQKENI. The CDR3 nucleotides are TGTGCCAGCTCACCTTTGAGCAGGGACGAGCAGTACTTC. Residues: CASSPLSRDEQYF.

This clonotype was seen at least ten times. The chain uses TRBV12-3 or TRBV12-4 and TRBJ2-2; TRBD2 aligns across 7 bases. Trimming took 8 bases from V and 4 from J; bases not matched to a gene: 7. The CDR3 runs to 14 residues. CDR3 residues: CASGLGGGTGELFF. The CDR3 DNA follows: TGTGCCAGCGGACTGGGGGGGGGCACCGGGGAGCTGTTTTTT.

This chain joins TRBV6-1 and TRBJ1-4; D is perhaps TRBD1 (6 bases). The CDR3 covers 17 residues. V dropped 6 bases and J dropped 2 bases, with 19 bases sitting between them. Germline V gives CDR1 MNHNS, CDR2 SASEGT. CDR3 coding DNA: TGTGCCAGCAGACCAACAGGGAGGGGTAGGACTAATGAAAAACTGTTTTTT. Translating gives CASRPTGRGRTNEKLFF.

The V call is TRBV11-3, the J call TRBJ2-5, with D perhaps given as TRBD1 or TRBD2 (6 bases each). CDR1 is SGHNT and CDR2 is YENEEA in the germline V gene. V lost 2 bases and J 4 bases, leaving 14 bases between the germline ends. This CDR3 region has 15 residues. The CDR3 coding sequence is TGTGCCAGCAGCTTATCCGGGGGCCACGGAGAGACCCAGTACTTC. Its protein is CASSLSGGHGETQYF. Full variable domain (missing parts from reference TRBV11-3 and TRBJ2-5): EAGVVQSPRYKIIEKKQPVAFWCNPISGHNTLYWYLQNLGQGPELLIRYENEEAVDDSQLPKDRFSAERLKGVDSTLKIQPAELGDSAVYLCASSLSGGHGETQYFGPGTRLLVL.

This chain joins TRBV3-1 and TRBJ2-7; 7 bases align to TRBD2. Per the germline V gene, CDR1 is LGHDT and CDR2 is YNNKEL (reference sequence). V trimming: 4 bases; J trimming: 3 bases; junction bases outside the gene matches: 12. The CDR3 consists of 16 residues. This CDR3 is CASSRELSGEYYEQYF. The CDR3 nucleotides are TGTGCCAGCAGCCGAGAGCTGAGCGGGGAATACTACGAGCAGTACTTC.

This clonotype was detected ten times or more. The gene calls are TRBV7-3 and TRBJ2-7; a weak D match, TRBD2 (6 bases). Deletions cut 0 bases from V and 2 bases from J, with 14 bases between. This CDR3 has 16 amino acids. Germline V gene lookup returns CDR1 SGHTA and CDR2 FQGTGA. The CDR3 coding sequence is TGTGCCAGCAGCTTAACCCCGGGACGGACTACCTACGAGCAGTACTTC. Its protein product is CASSLTPGRTTYEQYF.

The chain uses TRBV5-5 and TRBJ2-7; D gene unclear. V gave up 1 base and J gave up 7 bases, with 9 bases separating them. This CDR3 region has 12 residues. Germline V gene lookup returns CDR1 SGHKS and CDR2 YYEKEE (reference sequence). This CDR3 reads CASSLSSREQYF. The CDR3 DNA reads TGTGCCAGCAGCTTGTCTTCCCGTGAGCAGTACTTC.

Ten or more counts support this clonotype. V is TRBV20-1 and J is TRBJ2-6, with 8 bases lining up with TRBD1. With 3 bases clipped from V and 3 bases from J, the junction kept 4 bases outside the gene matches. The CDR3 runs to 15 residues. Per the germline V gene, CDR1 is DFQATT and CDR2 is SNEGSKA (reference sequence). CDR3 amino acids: CSASDRGSGANVLTF. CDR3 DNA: TGCAGTGCTAGCGACAGGGGAAGTGGGGCCAACGTCCTGACTTTC.

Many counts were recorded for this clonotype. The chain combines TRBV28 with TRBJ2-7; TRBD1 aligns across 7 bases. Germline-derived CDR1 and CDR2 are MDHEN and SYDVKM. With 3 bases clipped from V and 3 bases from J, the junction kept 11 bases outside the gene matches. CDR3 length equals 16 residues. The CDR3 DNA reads TGTGCCAGCAGTTTGCACAAATTGACAGGGTTCTACGAGCAGTACTTC. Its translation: CASSLHKLTGFYEQYF.

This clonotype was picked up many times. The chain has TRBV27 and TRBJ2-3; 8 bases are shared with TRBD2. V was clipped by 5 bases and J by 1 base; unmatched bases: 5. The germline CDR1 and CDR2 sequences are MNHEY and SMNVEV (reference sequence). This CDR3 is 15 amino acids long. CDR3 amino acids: CASSKLAEGTDTQYF. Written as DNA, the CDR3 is TGTGCCAGCAGTAAACTAGCGGAGGGCACAGATACGCAGTATTTT.

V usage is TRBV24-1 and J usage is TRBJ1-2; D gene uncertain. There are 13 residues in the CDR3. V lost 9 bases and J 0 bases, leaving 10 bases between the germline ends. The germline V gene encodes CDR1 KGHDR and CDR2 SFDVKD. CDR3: CATRPSSNYGYTF. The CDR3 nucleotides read TGTGCCACCCGGCCCAGTTCTAACTATGGCTACACCTTC.

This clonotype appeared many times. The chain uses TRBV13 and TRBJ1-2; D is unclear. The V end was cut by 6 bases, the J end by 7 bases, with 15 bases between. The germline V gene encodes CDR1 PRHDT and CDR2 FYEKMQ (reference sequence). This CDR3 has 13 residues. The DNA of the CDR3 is TGTGCCAGCAGTTACGGGCCTCAAGCTGGCTACACCTTC. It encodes CASSYGPQAGYTF.

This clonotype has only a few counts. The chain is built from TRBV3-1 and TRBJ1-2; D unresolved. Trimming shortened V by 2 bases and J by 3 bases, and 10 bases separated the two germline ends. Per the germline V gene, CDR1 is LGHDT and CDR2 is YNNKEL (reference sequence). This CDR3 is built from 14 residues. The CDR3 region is CASSQHVRDYGYTF. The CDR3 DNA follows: TGTGCCAGCAGCCAACACGTAAGGGACTATGGCTACACCTTC.

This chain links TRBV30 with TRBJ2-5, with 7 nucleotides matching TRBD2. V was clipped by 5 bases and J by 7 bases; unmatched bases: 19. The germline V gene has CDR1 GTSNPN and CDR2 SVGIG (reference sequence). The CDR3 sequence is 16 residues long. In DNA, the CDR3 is TGTGCCTGGGCTATTAGGAGCGGGACTGTCGCAGGGACCCAGTACTTC. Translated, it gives CAWAIRSGTVAGTQYF.

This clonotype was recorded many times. CDR3 coding DNA: TGTGCCAGCAGCTTGGAACAGGGACGGCGTCAGCCCCAGCATTTT. As protein: CASSLEQGRRQPQHF. The genes are TRBV5-8 and TRBJ1-5, with D tentatively TRBD1 (6 bases). V was clipped by 0 bases and J by 6 bases, with 13 bases between them. The CDR3 has 15 amino acids. CDR1 is SGHTS and CDR2 is YDEGEE in the germline V gene. Complete variable domain (other parts from reference TRBV5-8 and TRBJ1-5): EAGVTQSPTHLIKTRGQQATLRCSPISGHTSVYWYQQALGLGLQFLLWYDEGEERNRGNFPPRFSGRQFPNYSSELNVNALELEDSALYLCASSLEQGRRQPQHFGDGTRLSIL.

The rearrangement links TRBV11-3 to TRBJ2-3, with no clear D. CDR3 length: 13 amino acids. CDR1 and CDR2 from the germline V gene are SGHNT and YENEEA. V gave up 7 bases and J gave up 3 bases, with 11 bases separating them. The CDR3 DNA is TGTGCCAGCACCCCTTCGGTAACAGATACGCAGTATTTT. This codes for CASTPSVTDTQYF.

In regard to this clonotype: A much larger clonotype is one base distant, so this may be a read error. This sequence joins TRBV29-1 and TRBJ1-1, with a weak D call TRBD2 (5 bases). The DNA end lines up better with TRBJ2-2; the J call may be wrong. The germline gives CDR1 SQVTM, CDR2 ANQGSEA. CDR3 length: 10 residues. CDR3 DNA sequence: TGCAGCGTTGACACCGGGAAGCTGTTTTTT. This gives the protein CSVDTGKLFF.

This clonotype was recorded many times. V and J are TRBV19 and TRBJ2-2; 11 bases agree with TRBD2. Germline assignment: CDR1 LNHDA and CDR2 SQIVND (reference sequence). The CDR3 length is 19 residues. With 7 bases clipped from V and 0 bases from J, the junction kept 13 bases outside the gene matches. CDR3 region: CASTLRGLAGGANTGELFF. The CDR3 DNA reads TGTGCCAGTACCCTACGTGGGCTAGCGGGAGGAGCGAACACCGGGGAGCTGTTTTTT.

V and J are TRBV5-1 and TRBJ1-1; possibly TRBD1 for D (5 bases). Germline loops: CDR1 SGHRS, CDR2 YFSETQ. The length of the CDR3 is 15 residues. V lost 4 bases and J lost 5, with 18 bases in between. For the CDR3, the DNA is TGCGCCAGCAGCCCGGGCCAGGGTTTTATGACTGAAGCTTTCTTT. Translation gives CASSPGQGFMTEAFF.

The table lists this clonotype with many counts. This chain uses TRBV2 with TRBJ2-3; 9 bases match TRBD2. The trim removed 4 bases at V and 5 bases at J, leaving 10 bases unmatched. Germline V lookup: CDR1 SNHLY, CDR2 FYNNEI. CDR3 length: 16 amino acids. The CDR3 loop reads CASSVPLAGGQDTQYF. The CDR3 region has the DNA TGTGCCAGCAGTGTACCACTCGCGGGAGGGCAAGATACGCAGTATTTT.

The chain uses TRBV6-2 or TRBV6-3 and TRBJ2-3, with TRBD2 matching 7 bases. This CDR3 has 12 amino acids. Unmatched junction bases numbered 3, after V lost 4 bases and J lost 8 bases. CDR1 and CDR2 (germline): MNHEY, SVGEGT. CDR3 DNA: TGTGCCAGCAGTTGGGAGGGAGGTACGCAGTATTTT. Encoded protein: CASSWEGGTQYF.

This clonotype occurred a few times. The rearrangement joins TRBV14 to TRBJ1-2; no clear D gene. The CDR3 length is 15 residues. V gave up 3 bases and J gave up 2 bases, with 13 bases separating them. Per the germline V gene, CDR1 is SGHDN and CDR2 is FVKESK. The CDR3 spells CASSHRTTGNYGYTF. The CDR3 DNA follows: TGTGCCAGCAGCCATAGAACTACGGGCAACTATGGCTACACCTTC.